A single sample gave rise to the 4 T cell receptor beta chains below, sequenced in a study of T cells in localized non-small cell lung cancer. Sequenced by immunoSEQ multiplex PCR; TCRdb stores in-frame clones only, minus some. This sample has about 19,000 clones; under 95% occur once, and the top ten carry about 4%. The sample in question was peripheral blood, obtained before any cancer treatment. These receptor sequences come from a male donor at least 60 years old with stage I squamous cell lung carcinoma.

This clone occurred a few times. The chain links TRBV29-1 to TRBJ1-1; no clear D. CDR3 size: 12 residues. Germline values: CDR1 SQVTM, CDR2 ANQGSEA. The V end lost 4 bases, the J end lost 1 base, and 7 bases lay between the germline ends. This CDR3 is CSVAQSNTEAFF. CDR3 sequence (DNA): TGCAGCGTTGCACAATCGAACACTGAAGCTTTCTTT.

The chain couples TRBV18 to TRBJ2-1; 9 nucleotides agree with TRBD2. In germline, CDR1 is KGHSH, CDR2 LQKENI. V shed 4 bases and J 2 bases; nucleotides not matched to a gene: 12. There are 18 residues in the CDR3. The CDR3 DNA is TGTGCCAGCTCACATAACACCGCTAGCGGGGCCCCCTACAATGAGCAGTTCTTC. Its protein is CASSHNTASGAPYNEQFF.

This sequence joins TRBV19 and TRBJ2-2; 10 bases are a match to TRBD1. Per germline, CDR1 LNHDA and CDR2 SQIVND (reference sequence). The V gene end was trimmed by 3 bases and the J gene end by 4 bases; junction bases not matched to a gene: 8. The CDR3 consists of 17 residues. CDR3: CASSIPPGQGFTGELFF. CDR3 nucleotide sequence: TGTGCCAGTAGTATTCCACCGGGACAGGGGTTCACCGGGGAGCTGTTTTTT.

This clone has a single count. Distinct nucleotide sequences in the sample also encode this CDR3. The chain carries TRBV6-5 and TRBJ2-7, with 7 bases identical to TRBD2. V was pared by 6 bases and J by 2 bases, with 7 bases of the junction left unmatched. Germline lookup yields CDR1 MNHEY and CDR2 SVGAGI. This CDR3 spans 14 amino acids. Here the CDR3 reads CASRKSGTTYEQYF. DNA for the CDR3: TGTGCCAGCAGGAAGAGCGGGACTACCTACGAGCAGTACTTC.